This TCR beta chain was found in a study of cytomegalovirus exposure and HLA in healthy donors. Study-wide points: Researchers reported from a later analysis that most CMV-associated TCR beta chains appeared HLA-restricted.

With 60 Vbeta and 13 Jbeta primers, the PCR was carried out. Here immunoSEQ multiplex PCR was the method, and the copy in TCRdb shows in-frame clones only, minus some. There are some 100,000 clones in the sample; approximately 70% occur only once, and approximately 4.3% lies in the top ten. The CDR3 is made up of 15 amino acids. Germline V gene data show CDR1 as LNHDA and CDR2 as SQIVND (reference sequence). V dropped 5 bases and J dropped 1; count of bases not matched to a gene: 2. On this clone itself: Its cognate antigen is unknown.

This chain uses TRBV19 with TRBJ2-2; TRBD1 agrees at 9 bases. The sequencing sample was made of PBMCs. The source is a woman aged 18-30 years in good health and CMV-seropositive. In DNA, the CDR3 is TGTGCCAGTAGTGTGGGACAGGGGAACACCGGGGAGCTGTTTTTT. It is translated as CASSVGQGNTGELFF.